This TCR beta chain emerged from a study of shared clonotypes between healthy human individuals. Each subset's genomic DNA was split evenly across several immunoSEQ plates. The protocol was immunoSEQ multiplex PCR, while the TCRdb copy is restricted to in-frame clones and leaves out a portion. The table has about 340,000 clones, around four fifths seen once; the top ten hold over 9.5%. The V gene lost 6 bases and the J gene lost 8 bases, with 11 bases spanning the gap. Germline assignment: CDR1 SQVTM and CDR2 ANQGSEA. The CDR3 is 11 residues long. With respect to this clone: Its antigen is still unknown.

Study conclusions and caveats: Among donors, clonotype sharing was expected to be affected by sequencing depth.

This chain uses TRBV29-1 with TRBJ2-1; D gene ambiguous. The sequenced sample consisted of memory CD4+ T cells sorted from blood. Indicated subset: CD45RA-negative fraction. The sequence came from a man aged 25-40 years in good health. The CDR3 DNA reads TGCAGCGTCGCCTCCGGCGATGAGCAGTTCTTC. Translating it yields CSVASGDEQFF.